The present T cell receptor beta chain was sequenced within a study of graft-versus-host responses after intestinal transplantation. Germline V gene data show CDR1 as MNHEY and CDR2 as SMNVEV (reference sequence). Trimming took off 4 bases at V and 2 bases at J, with 14 bases between the two ends. CDR3 size: 16 residues. The assay was immunoSEQ multiplex PCR, and TCRdb's table has in-frame clones only and misses some. The sample has about 120,000 clones, around 90% seen once; the top ten hold about 0.25%. This clone was observed once. Its cognate antigen is unknown. Sequencing was performed on unstimulated CD4+ T cells sorted from spleen or lymph node cells, taken before transplant. The V and J genes are TRBV27 and TRBJ1-4, with D possibly TRBD1 on 5 matching bases. This TCR came from a human donor who was the organ donor for an intestinal transplant. DNA of the CDR3: TGTGCCAGCAGTTCCCCGGGGGGAGGTACTAATGAAAAACTGTTTTTT. It translates to CASSSPGGGTNEKLFF.